Listed here are 29 T cell receptor beta chains from one sample, sequenced in a study of blood T cell repertoires in COVID-19. Sequencing was performed with immunoSEQ multiplex PCR; in TCRdb, only in-frame clones are kept and a portion is missing. The data hold 100,000 to 150,000 clones, with around three quarters observed a single time. The sample consisted of peripheral blood. These receptors originate from a middle-aged man with active or convalescent COVID-19.

CDR3 protein: CASSLGPGGGAPDTQYF. The DNA for the CDR3 is TGTGCCAGCAGCTTGGGGCCTGGTGGGGGGGCCCCAGATACGCAGTATTTT. This chain uses TRBV5-6 with TRBJ2-3, with D maybe TRBD2 (7 bases). The CDR3 runs 17 residues. The ends were cut back, 0 bases at V and 4 bases at J, with 18 bases in the middle. CDR1 is SGHDT and CDR2 is YYEEEE in the germline V gene.

This sequence joins TRBV12-3 or TRBV12-4 and TRBJ2-1; 9 nucleotides match TRBD2. CDR3 size: 13 residues. The ends lost 4 bases at V and 7 bases at J; junction bases unmatched: 2. The CDR3 nucleotides read TGTGCCAGCAGTTCCCTAGCGGGGAATGAGCAGTTCTTC. This sequence encodes CASSSLAGNEQFF.

This clone was found once. The gene calls are TRBV6-5 and TRBJ1-2, with 11 positions matching TRBD1. Unmatched junction bases numbered 8, after V lost 6 bases and J lost 8 bases. Looked up from germline, CDR1 is MNHEY and CDR2 is SVGAGI. This CDR3 is built from 14 residues. The CDR3: CASRVPGQGDGYTF. CDR3 bases: TGTGCCAGCAGGGTACCGGGACAGGGGGACGGCTACACCTTC.

The chain couples TRBV30 to TRBJ1-2, with D perhaps TRBD1 (6 bases). The CDR3 totals 14 residues. Germline CDR1 reads GTSNPN; CDR2 reads SVGIG (reference sequence). The V and J ends lost 4 bases and 2 bases respectively, with 14 bases between them. The chain's CDR3 is CAWTRQAANYGYTF. CDR3 in DNA: TGTGCCTGGACTCGACAGGCCGCCAACTATGGCTACACCTTC. The full variable domain, rest sourced from reference TRBV30 and TRBJ1-2, is SQTIHQWPATLVQPVGSPLSLECTVEGTSNPNLYWYRQAAGRGLQLLFYSVGIGQISSEVPQNLSASRPQDRQFILSSKKLLLSDSGFYLCAWTRQAANYGYTFGSGTRLTVV.

The chain joins TRBV5-1 to TRBJ1-2; 7 positions agree with TRBD1. V was clipped by 0 bases and J by 4 bases; unmatched bases: 9. CDR1 and CDR2 from the germline V gene are SGHRS and YFSETQ. CDR3 size: 16 residues. CDR3: CASSLGGTATLYGYTF. CDR3 nucleotides: TGCGCCAGCAGCTTGGGCGGGACAGCCACGCTCTATGGCTACACCTTC.

The V gene is TRBV28, the J gene TRBJ1-5, with D possibly being TRBD1 (6 bases). Looked up from germline, CDR1 is MDHEN and CDR2 is SYDVKM. Trimming removed 2 bases at V and 9 bases at J, with 20 bases between. The CDR3 contains 16 residues. CDR3 residues: CASSLGGGFPSGPQHF. CDR3 nucleotide sequence: TGTGCCAGCAGTTTAGGGGGCGGCTTCCCAAGCGGGCCCCAGCATTTT.

J is TRBJ1-2 and V is TRBV5-4; D is undetermined. Germline V gene data show CDR1 as SGHNT and CDR2 as YYREEE (reference sequence). This CDR3 spans 14 amino acids. The germline V and J ends were trimmed by 6 bases and 4 bases, with 16 bases remaining between them. Here the CDR3 DNA reads TGTGCCAGCAACCCTAGCGAGGGCCCCTATGGCTACACCTTC. This sequence encodes CASNPSEGPYGYTF.

The chain carries TRBV3-1 (or the pseudogene TRBV3-2) and TRBJ1-3; D is uncertain. The V gene's germline CDR1 is LGHDT and CDR2 YNNKEL (reference sequence). The CDR3 runs 12 residues. V was shortened by 1 base and J by 9 bases, with 7 bases between the two germline ends. CDR3 region: CASSQAGPTIYF. The CDR3 DNA reads as TGTGCCAGCAGCCAAGCGGGTCCCACCATATATTTT.

This clone was counted only a few times. The rearrangement uses TRBV2 and TRBJ1-2; D call uncertain. V was pared by 2 bases and J by 8 bases, with 3 bases between. This CDR3 contains 10 residues. Germline V gives CDR1 SNHLY, CDR2 FYNNEI. The CDR3 protein is CASSESGYTF. CDR3 nucleotides: TGTGCCAGCAGTGAAAGCGGCTACACCTTC.

The CDR3 loop reads CASSSKDRGNTIYF. CDR3 sequence (DNA): TGTGCCAGCAGCTCAAAGGACAGGGGCAACACCATATATTTT. The J gene is TRBJ1-3, the V gene TRBV11-3, with TRBD1 matching over 9 bases. Losses at the gene ends were 4 bases for V and 7 bases for J; bases not matched to a gene: 5. Germline V lookup: CDR1 SGHNT, CDR2 YENEEA. This CDR3 is 14 amino acids long.

This clone was seen more than once but under ten times. The V call is TRBV2, the J call TRBJ2-7; D ambiguous. Germline V gene data show CDR1 as SNHLY and CDR2 as FYNNEI. The CDR3 consists of 12 residues. The V end lost 8 bases, the J end lost 4 bases, and 12 bases lay between the germline ends. The CDR3: CASSKDGYEQYF. In nucleotides, the CDR3 is TGTGCCAGCTCAAAAGACGGGTACGAGCAGTACTTC. Full variable domain (rest looked up from reference TRBV2 and TRBJ2-7): EPEVTQTPSHQVTQMGQEVILRCVPISNHLYFYWYRQILGQKVEFLVSFYNNEISEKSEIFDDQFSVERPDGSNFTLKIRSTKLEDSAMYFCASSKDGYEQYFGPGTRLTVT.

This chain links TRBV24-1 with TRBJ2-7; D remains unclear. Germline V CDR1 and CDR2: KGHDR, SFDVKD. Trimming removed 12 bases from V and 5 bases from J, with 16 bases in between. This CDR3 contains 12 residues. The CDR3 is CAVQGSVNEQYF. DNA for the CDR3: TGTGCCGTTCAAGGCAGCGTTAACGAGCAGTACTTC.

The genes are TRBV7-2 and TRBJ1-2, with a weak D call TRBD1 (5 bases). The CDR3 covers 13 residues. Looked up from germline, CDR1 is SGHTA and CDR2 is FQGNSA. V was shortened by 3 bases and J by 2 bases, with 7 bases between the two germline ends. CDR3 in DNA: TGTGCCAGCAGCTTGGGGGGAAACTATGGCTACACCTTC. It specifies CASSLGGNYGYTF.

This clone was found once. The J gene is TRBJ2-4, the V gene TRBV3-1 (or the pseudogene TRBV3-2), with D possibly matching TRBD1 (6 bases). V lost 0 bases, J lost 3 bases, and 12 bases lay in between. The CDR3 extends over 16 amino acids. Germline V CDR1 and CDR2: LGHDT, YNNKEL (reference sequence). CDR3 coding DNA: TGTGCCAGCAGCCAAGAGACAGGAGGCGTCAAAAACATTCAGTACTTC. This encodes CASSQETGGVKNIQYF.

The V gene is TRBV30, the J gene TRBJ1-5, with D tentatively TRBD1 (6 bases). CDR3 size: 16 residues. V was trimmed by 2 bases and J by 8 bases, leaving 22 bases between them. Germline values: CDR1 GTSNPN, CDR2 SVGIG (reference sequence). DNA of the CDR3: TGTGCCTGGAGTCGGACCGGGACAACCCTTATGAAGCCCCAGCATTTT. This gives the protein CAWSRTGTTLMKPQHF.

The chain recombines TRBV5-1 with TRBJ1-1, with D maybe TRBD1 (5 bases). V lost 2 bases and J lost 2, with 10 bases in between. From germline, CDR1 is SGHRS and CDR2 YFSETQ. The CDR3 consists of 14 residues. CDR3 DNA sequence: TGCGCCAGCAGCTTACAGGATTTTAACACTGAAGCTTTCTTT. It is translated as CASSLQDFNTEAFF.

This clone was detected only a few times. This chain links TRBV6-5 with TRBJ1-2; TRBD1 agrees at 10 bases. This CDR3 spans 14 amino acids. CDR1 is MNHEY, CDR2 SVGAGI, per germline. Trimming took 6 bases from V and 5 from J; bases not matched to a gene: 6. In nucleotides, the CDR3 is TGTGCCAGCAGCCCCGGGACAGGGGCTTATGGCTACACCTTC. It translates to CASSPGTGAYGYTF.

This rearrangement joins TRBV5-6 to TRBJ2-5; 7 nucleotides match TRBD2. The germline V gene encodes CDR1 SGHDT and CDR2 YYEEEE. The CDR3 loop spans 13 amino acids. V lost 0 bases to trimming and J lost 5 bases; unmatched junction nucleotides: 1. CDR3: CASSLGGGETQYF. The CDR3 region has the DNA TGTGCCAGCAGCTTGGGGGGAGGGGAGACCCAGTACTTC.

The sample holds one count of this clone. V and J are TRBV6-5 and TRBJ2-4; 7 bases line up with TRBD1. The CDR3 spans 15 residues. The germline V gene encodes CDR1 MNHEY and CDR2 SVGAGI. The V gene end was trimmed by 6 bases and the J gene end by 0 bases; junction bases not matched to a gene: 5. CDR3 nucleotide sequence: TGTGCCAGCAGAACCGGGACAGCAGCCAAAAACATTCAGTACTTC. Amino acids: CASRTGTAAKNIQYF.

The V and J genes are TRBV7-9 and TRBJ1-6; D ambiguous. This CDR3 spans 16 amino acids. Germline V lookup: CDR1 SEHNR, CDR2 FQNEAQ (reference sequence). V lost 5 bases, J lost 0 bases, and 11 bases lay in between. The CDR3 loop reads CASSPRASSYNSPLHF. The CDR3 DNA is TGTGCCAGCAGCCCCCGCGCGAGCTCCTATAATTCACCCCTCCACTTT.

The sample holds one count of this clone. The genes are TRBV5-1 and TRBJ1-2; 8 nucleotides match TRBD1. This CDR3 comprises 15 residues. Trimming at V came to 4 bases and at J to 4 bases, leaving 9 bases not matched to a gene. Germline V gives CDR1 SGHRS, CDR2 YFSETQ. In DNA, the CDR3 is TGCGCCAGCAGCATAGGACAGGGCCGTGGCTATGGCTACACCTTC. Translated: CASSIGQGRGYGYTF.

The chain has TRBV11-3 and TRBJ1-6; a possible D gene is TRBD1 (5 bases). Germline CDR1 and CDR2: SGHNT and YENEEA. Trimming left V 5 bases short and J 2 bases short, with 16 bases between. The CDR3 extends over 17 amino acids. CDR3 sequence: CASSPPTQGTYNSPLHF. In DNA, the CDR3 is TGTGCCAGCAGCCCTCCGACCCAGGGCACCTATAATTCACCCCTCCACTTT.

This clone was counted a single time. The chain is built from TRBV7-2 and TRBJ2-1, with 12 bases fitting TRBD2. Germline-derived CDR1 and CDR2 are SGHTA and FQGNSA. The CDR3 totals 14 residues. The V gene end was trimmed by 6 bases and the J gene end by 5 bases; junction bases not matched to a gene: 2. CDR3 loop: CASRLAGGHNEQFF. The CDR3 nucleotides are TGTGCCAGCAGACTAGCGGGAGGTCACAATGAGCAGTTCTTC.

Worth noting for this clone: Distinct nucleotide sequences in the sample also encode this CDR3. The V gene is TRBV28, the J gene TRBJ1-1; 7 bases line up with TRBD1. The V segment lost 5 bases and the J segment 6 bases; nucleotides outside the gene matches: 9. Germline CDR1 is MDHEN and CDR2 is SYDVKM. The CDR3 spans 14 residues. The CDR3: CASSTRQGFAEAFF. CDR3 bases: TGTGCCAGCAGTACACGACAGGGATTCGCTGAAGCTTTCTTT.

The chain carries TRBV14 and TRBJ2-7, with D hard to call. V dropped 4 bases and J dropped 6 bases, with 13 bases sitting between them. The CDR3 covers 13 residues. The germline gives CDR1 SGHDN, CDR2 FVKESK. The CDR3 protein is CASSPRWAPEQYF. CDR3 in DNA: TGTGCCAGCAGCCCCCGGTGGGCTCCCGAGCAGTACTTC.

The chain combines TRBV9 with TRBJ2-1, with D unclear. CDR3 length equals 13 residues. V gave up 2 bases and J gave up 9 bases, with 12 bases separating them. CDR1 is SGDLS, CDR2 YYNGEE, per germline. Here the CDR3 DNA reads TGTGCCAGCAGCGTTTTCGGGTTGGCTGAGCAGTTCTTC. Amino acids: CASSVFGLAEQFF.

The chain combines TRBV19 with TRBJ1-3; D gene ambiguous. CDR1 and CDR2 from the germline V gene are LNHDA and SQIVND (reference sequence). This CDR3 is built from 16 residues. V was trimmed by 3 bases and J by 0 bases, leaving 12 bases between them. Here the CDR3 DNA reads TGTGCCAGTAGTATTCTTCGAGCGAGCTCTGGAAACACCATATATTTT. It translates to CASSILRASSGNTIYF.

The chain carries TRBV5-5 and TRBJ2-5; D call uncertain. The CDR3 is 14 residues long. Germline CDR1 SGHKS, CDR2 YYEKEE (reference sequence). Trimming took 4 bases from V and 5 from J, leaving 15 bases between them. In DNA form, the CDR3 reads TGTGCCAGCAGCCCGGCTACGAGCGATGAGACCCAGTACTTC. Translation: CASSPATSDETQYF.

Worth noting for this clone: Compared with germline, one end of the junction differs, possibly owing to a read error. The chain recombines TRBV4-1 with TRBJ2-7, with 7 bases lining up with TRBD1. Germline values: CDR1 MGHRA, CDR2 YSYEKL. CDR3 length: 11 amino acids. CDR3 amino acids: CASSQAGTAHF. CDR3 nucleotide sequence: TGCGCCAGCAGCCAAGCTGGGACAGCGCACTTC.